A selection of T cell receptor beta chains follows, all from one sample in a study of T cells in Graves' hyperthyroidism and ophthalmopathy. TCRdb re-derived calls from the multiplex PCR reads in MiXCR, one entry per CDR3 protein. Seen here are 370,000 or so distinct CDR3 sequences, around 25% observed once, and the top ten hold less than 75%. Sample: blood. These receptors were obtained from a man aged 45-65 years with Graves' hyperthyroidism. Both conserved end residues are part of each CDR3. D genes are given only for firm matches. The size entry is marked missing in some rows and otherwise reads once, few, many or a size class.

>TRBJ2-3|TRBV24-1|many|TRBD2
TGTGCCACCAGTGACCCCGGACTAGCGGGAGTCGGGGATACGCAGTATTTT
CATSDPGLAGVGDTQYF
>TRBJ2-3|TRBV27|many|-
TGTGCCAGCAGTTTAGGGGGTCATAGCACAGATACGCAGTATTTT
CASSLGGHSTDTQYF
>TRBJ2-1|TRBV6-2/TRBV6-3|many|-
TGTGCCAGCAGTTACTCGGCTAGCTCCAATGAGCAGTTCTTC
CASSYSASSNEQFF
>TRBJ1-2|TRBV7-9|once|TRBD1
TGTGCCAGCAGCACGACAGGGGTTGACGGCTACACCTTC
CASSTTGVDGYTF
>TRBJ2-5|TRBV12-3/TRBV12-4|once|-
TGTGCCAGCAGTTTGTGGGGGAATGCAGAGACCCAGTACTTC
CASSLWGNAETQYF
>TRBJ2-2|TRBV10-3|-|-
TGTGCCATCAGTACTACCGCGAACACCGGGGAGCTGTTTTTT
CAISTTANTGELFF
>TRBJ2-3|TRBV7-6|-|TRBD2
TGTGCCAGCAGCCAAGTGACTAGCGGGAGTTGGACAGATACGCAGTATTTT
CASSQVTSGSWTDTQYF
>TRBJ1-5|TRBV29-1|-|-
TGCAGCGTTGGGGGGGGAAAAAATCAGCCCCAGCATTTT
CSVGGGKNQPQHF
>TRBJ2-5|TRBV5-1|-|-
TGCGCCAGCAGCTCGGACGAGGGTAGCGGTCAGACCCAGTACTTC
CASSSDEGSGQTQYF
>TRBJ2-2|TRBV6-9|-|TRBD2
TGTGCCAGCAGTTATAGCGGGAGGGCGTCCACCGGGGAGCTGTTTTTT
CASSYSGRASTGELFF
>TRBJ2-1|TRBV29-1|few|-
TGCAGCGCAGGACAGTTTGACAATGAGCAGTTCTTC
CSAGQFDNEQFF
>TRBJ1-1|TRBV11-2|many|-
TGTGCCAGCAGCTTAGGTACGCCCGCTGAAGCTTTCTTT
CASSLGTPAEAFF
>TRBJ2-3|TRBV27|-|TRBD2
TGTGCCAGCCGTCGGGTAGCGGGGTTCACAGATACGCAGTATTTT
CASRRVAGFTDTQYF
>TRBJ1-3|TRBV3-1|-|-
TGTGCCAGCAGCCGAGGGGGTGGCTCTGGAAACACCATATATTTT
CASSRGGGSGNTIYF
>TRBJ1-4|TRBV19|once|-
TGTGCCAGTACCCCTACCAGGAGACGTGAAAAACTGTTTTTT
CASTPTRRREKLFF
>TRBJ1-1|TRBV7-2|few|-
TGTGCCAGCAGCTTAGAATCGGGTACTGAAGCTTTCTTT
CASSLESGTEAFF
>TRBJ2-3|TRBV11-2|many|-
TGTGCCAGCAGCTTATTTCAGGGCGCAGATACGCAGTATTTT
CASSLFQGADTQYF
>TRBJ2-2|TRBV4-2|-|TRBD2
TGTGCCAGCAGCCAGGGGACTAGCGGGATGGTCGGGGAGCTGTTTTTT
CASSQGTSGMVGELFF
>TRBJ1-1|TRBV20-1|few|TRBD1
TGCAGTGCTGAGGGGGCGCGGGACACTGAAGCTTTCTTT
CSAEGARDTEAFF
>TRBJ1-2|TRBV28|-|TRBD1
TGTGCCAGCAGTTTATCTACAGGGGACTATGGCTACACCTTC
CASSLSTGDYGYTF
>TRBJ2-7|TRBV20-1|-|TRBD1
TGCAGTGCTCTGACCCCTAACAGGGGAATCTACGAGCAGTACTTC
CSALTPNRGIYEQYF
>TRBJ2-7|TRBV2|many|TRBD1
TGTGCCAGCAGTGAAGCGGGCGGACAGGCCTACGAGCAGTACTTC
CASSEAGGQAYEQYF
>TRBJ2-3|TRBV12-5|-|TRBD2
TGTGCTAGTGGCCCTTCTGGCGGGAGTACGGATACGCAGTATTTT
CASGPSGGSTDTQYF
>TRBJ2-2|TRBV5-4|few|TRBD1
TGTGCCAGCAGCTTGAGAACGGGGACAGGATGGTGGAACACCGGGGAGCTGTTTTTT
CASSLRTGTGWWNTGELFF
>TRBJ2-3|TRBV11-1|-|TRBD2
TGTGCCAGCAGCTTAGGACCCCAGCGGGGAGCGTATTTT
CASSLGPQRGAYF
>TRBJ2-1|TRBV5-1|few|TRBD1
TGCGCCAGCAGTCGACAGGGGTCAACCTTGTCCTACAATGAGCAGTTCTTC
CASSRQGSTLSYNEQFF
>TRBJ2-3|TRBV12-3/TRBV12-4|many|TRBD2
TGTGCCAGCAGTACCAGCGGGAGGGATACGCAGTATTTT
CASSTSGRDTQYF
>TRBJ2-5|TRBV28|many|TRBD2
TGTGCCAGCAGTCCCTGGCTAGCGGGAGGGAATTTAGCCCAGTACTTC
CASSPWLAGGNLAQYF
>TRBJ2-2|TRBV11-2|many|TRBD2
TGTGCCAGCAGCCAACGACTAGCGGAGAACACCGGGGAGCTGTTTTTT
CASSQRLAENTGELFF
>TRBJ2-3|TRBV30|many|TRBD1
TGTGCCTGGAGTGTAGGGACAGGAACTACAGATACGCAGTATTTT
CAWSVGTGTTDTQYF
>TRBJ1-1|TRBV28|many|-
TGTGCCAGCAGGCTAACAGCCTACACTGAAGCTTTCTTT
CASRLTAYTEAFF
>TRBJ2-7|TRBV7-8|-|TRBD1
TGTGCCAGCAGCCAAACCGGGACAGGGGGCTACGAGCAGTACTTC
CASSQTGTGGYEQYF
>TRBJ2-3|TRBV28|once|-
TGTGCCAGCACCTCCGGGCGGATCACAGATACGCAGTATTTT
CASTSGRITDTQYF
>TRBJ2-1|TRBV12-5|-|-
TGTGCTAGTGGTTTTCCGACAGGGCCGGGACTAACCCCTCACAATGAGCAGTTCTTC
CASGFPTGPGLTPHNEQFF
>TRBJ2-1|TRBV20-1|-|-
TGCAGTGCTAGTAGGGGAGGCTTCAATGAGCAGTTCTTC
CSASRGGFNEQFF
>TRBJ2-5|TRBV24-1|few|-
TGTGCCACCAGTGATTTACTAGCACCGGAGACCCAGTACTTC
CATSDLLAPETQYF
>TRBJ2-5|TRBV5-1|few|TRBD1
TGCGCCAGCAGAAGACAGGGAGAGACCCAGTACTTC
CASRRQGETQYF
>TRBJ1-5|TRBV5-6|-|-
TGTGCCAGCAGCTTGGTGGACAGCAATCAGCCCCAGCATTTT
CASSLVDSNQPQHF
>TRBJ2-3|TRBV5-1|few|-
TGCGCCAGCGTTAATGAAGATACGCAGTATTTT
CASVNEDTQYF
>TRBJ2-1|TRBV4-1|-|TRBD1
TGCGCCAGCAGCCAAAAATTCCAGGGGGCGGATGAGCAGTTCTTC
CASSQKFQGADEQFF
>TRBJ2-3|TRBV7-9|-|-
TGTGCCAGCAGCTTAGTTGGGGGATACACAGATACGCAGTATTTT
CASSLVGGYTDTQYF
>TRBJ2-2|TRBV7-3|-|-
TGTGCCAGCAGCTTAACAGCATCAGGGAAAGGGGAGCTGTTTTTT
CASSLTASGKGELFF
>TRBJ1-5|TRBV12-3/TRBV12-4|-|-
TGTGCCAGCAGTGCAGGGTGGGTACAGCCCCAGCATTTT
CASSAGWVQPQHF
>TRBJ2-7|TRBV7-9|many|-
TGTGCCAGCAGCTTACTGGGCGGAGGGATCTACGAGCAGTACTTC
CASSLLGGGIYEQYF
>TRBJ2-4|TRBV20-1|few|TRBD1
TGCAGTGCTGAGGACAGGGGGCGGCTGGACATTCAGTACTTC
CSAEDRGRLDIQYF
>TRBJ2-3|TRBV7-2|-|-
TGTGCCAGCAGCTTAGTCGGGACTGGGCAGTCTGATACGCAGTATTTT
CASSLVGTGQSDTQYF
>TRBJ1-2|TRBV30|few|-
TGTGCCTGGCCCCTCCCCCGGGGAGGCTACACCTTC
CAWPLPRGGYTF